Sequencing of this T cell receptor beta chain was carried out in a study of CD8+ T cells in alopecia areata. General study points: In patients, TCRs were shared less clearly than in mice, and HLA may possibly be involved. Affected scalp, especially in alopecia totalis/universalis, had a higher clonality than normal scalp did.

Extracted RNA was reverse transcribed into cDNA, the sequencing template. Some clones are missing from TCRdb's copy, which holds only in-frame ones; the method was immunoSEQ multiplex PCR. The sample carries more than 200,000 clones, 66% recorded once. Treatment in this sample: oral pan-JAK inhibitor, 5-10 mg twice daily. The germline V gene encodes CDR1 SGHTA and CDR2 FQGTGA. This CDR3 is built from 16 residues. The V end was cut by 5 bases, the J end by 3 bases, with 17 bases between. Of note for this clone: Antigen specificity is unknown.

The receptor was derived from a human donor with alopecia areata. The specimen was CD4+ T cells sorted from blood, collected at approximately week 42, from a patient treated with tofacitinib. This rearrangement joins TRBV7-3 to TRBJ2-1, with D tentatively TRBD1 or TRBD2 (6 bases each). The CDR3 spells CASSPRGGYGYNEQFF. The CDR3 DNA reads as TGTGCCAGCAGCCCCCGAGGGGGGTACGGCTACAATGAGCAGTTCTTC. The full variable domain, with the rest looked up from reference TRBV7-3 and TRBJ2-1, is GAGVSQTPSNKVTEKGKYVELRCDPISGHTALYWYRQSLGQGPEFLIYFQGTGAADDSGLPNDRFFAVRPEGSVSTLKIQRTERGDSAVYLCASSPRGGYGYNEQFFGPGTRLTVL.